These T cell receptor beta chains were read from a single sample in a study of T cells in localized non-small cell lung cancer. TCRdb's copy holds only in-frame clones and misses some; the assay was immunoSEQ multiplex PCR. The table lists approximately 1,500 clones, approximately 24% of them singletons. The material sequenced was normal lung tissue next to the tumor, taken before any cancer treatment. All receptors come from a woman aged 40-75 years with stage I lung adenocarcinoma. CDR3s include the opening cysteine and the closing phenylalanine or tryptophan. A D gene is named only where the DNA matches it firmly. Rows give clone size only sometimes, using once, few, many, or a class for an expanded clone.

CASSPGQLNEKLFF TGTGCCAGCAGCCCTGGACAGCTTAATGAAAAACTGTTTTTT TRBJ1-4 TRBV11-3 - medium-sized
CASTGGGRGTEAFF TGCGCCAGCACGGGCGGGGGACGGGGCACTGAAGCTTTCTTT TRBJ1-1 TRBV5-1 - -
CASSFTSGGFHSYEQYF TGTGCCAGCAGCTTTACTAGCGGGGGGTTCCACTCCTACGAGCAGTACTTC TRBJ2-7 TRBV11-3 TRBD2 medium-sized
CASRATGQGRSGYTF TGTGCCAGCAGGGCGACGGGACAGGGGAGAAGTGGCTACACCTTC TRBJ1-2 TRBV28 TRBD1 once
CASSQWPGDEQYF TGCGCCAGCAGCCAGTGGCCTGGTGACGAGCAGTACTTC TRBJ2-7 TRBV1 - -
CASGVGQGYNEQFF TGTGCTAGTGGTGTCGGACAGGGCTACAATGAGCAGTTCTTC TRBJ2-1 TRBV12-5 TRBD1 few
CASRTGSSSPLHF TGTGCCAGCCGGACAGGCTCGAGTTCACCCCTCCACTTT TRBJ1-6 TRBV9 TRBD1 -
CASIGGLKYSGANVLTF TGTGCCAGCATCGGCGGGCTTAAGTACTCTGGGGCCAACGTCCTGACTTTC TRBJ2-6 TRBV11-3 - few
CASSAGFSSYNEQFF TGTGCCAGCAGCGCAGGGTTTAGCTCCTACAATGAGCAGTTCTTC TRBJ2-1 TRBV9 - few
CASSYANWRTDHTDTQYF TGTGCCAGCAGTTACGCGAACTGGCGAACCGATCACACAGATACGCAGTATTTT TRBJ2-3 TRBV6-8 - -
CASSYTGRQASGGYTF TGTGCCAGCAGTTACACCGGTCGACAGGCCTCTGGGGGCTACACCTTC TRBJ1-2 TRBV6-8 - few
CASSVQVGEQYF TGTGCCAGCAGTGTACAGGTGGGCGAGCAGTACTTC TRBJ2-7 TRBV9 - -
CASSLRGGDGYTF TGCGCCAGCAGCCTCAGGGGAGGGGATGGCTACACCTTC TRBJ1-2 TRBV4-1 - few
CASSQDMGAYGYTF TGTGCCAGCAGCCAAGATATGGGGGCTTATGGCTACACCTTC TRBJ1-2 TRBV14 - -
CASSYGFDSSSYEQYF TGTGCCAGCAGTTACGGGTTCGACTCGAGCTCCTACGAGCAGTACTTC TRBJ2-7 TRBV6-8 - medium-sized
CASDYTPGQRKYGYTF TGCGCCAGCGACTACACACCGGGACAAAGAAAATATGGCTACACCTTC TRBJ1-2 TRBV10-2 - -
CASSHLRQGYNSPLHF TGTGCCAGCAGCCATCTCCGACAGGGTTATAATTCACCCCTCCACTTT TRBJ1-6 TRBV11-3 TRBD1 -
CASSKDPGGSRNTEAFF TGTGCCAGCAGTAAAGACCCCGGGGGGTCAAGAAACACTGAAGCTTTCTTT TRBJ1-1 TRBV6-8 - medium-sized
CATSRGWGGGNQPQHF TGTGCCACCAGCAGAGGCTGGGGGGGCGGCAATCAGCCCCAGCATTTT TRBJ1-5 TRBV15 - few
CASSYSIGGSGLRDEQFF TGTGCCAGCAGTTACTCGATAGGGGGTAGCGGCCTGAGGGATGAGCAGTTCTTC TRBJ2-1 TRBV6-8 - -
CASSLLLTNTEAFF TGTGCCAGCTCCCTGCTACTGACGAACACTGAAGCTTTCTTT TRBJ1-1 TRBV19 - -
CASSPYILGQGNNSPLHF TGTGCCAGCTCACCTTACATCCTGGGACAGGGGAATAATTCACCCCTCCACTTT TRBJ1-6 TRBV18 TRBD1 -
CASSPISSGGAGELFF TGTGCCAGCTCACCTATCAGTAGCGGGGGGGCCGGGGAGCTGTTTTTT TRBJ2-2 TRBV18 TRBD2 few
CASSQERASPLHF TGCGCCAGCAGCCAAGAGAGGGCCTCACCCCTCCACTTT TRBJ1-6 TRBV4-1 - few
CSVGGQGYGYTF TGCAGCGTTGGAGGGCAGGGCTATGGCTACACCTTC TRBJ1-2 TRBV29-1 - -
CASSHFGIPTDTQYF TGTGCCAGCAGCCACTTCGGGATACCAACAGATACGCAGTATTTT TRBJ2-3 TRBV14 - few
CAWRPGVGELFF TGTGCCTGGAGGCCCGGGGTAGGGGAACTGTTTTTT TRBJ1-4 TRBV30 - -
CASGLSGIQPQHF TGTGCTAGTGGTTTGTCAGGGATTCAGCCCCAGCATTTT TRBJ1-5 TRBV12-5 - -
CASSVRDRGTTGELFF TGTGCCAGCAGCGTGAGGGACAGGGGGACAACCGGGGAGCTGTTTTTT TRBJ2-2 TRBV9 TRBD1 -
CASSERWGDTQYF TGTGCCAGCAGTGAAAGATGGGGAGATACGCAGTATTTT TRBJ2-3 TRBV9 - few
CASSYTGYDYEQYF TGTGCCAGCAGTTATACAGGATACGACTACGAGCAGTACTTC TRBJ2-7 TRBV6-8 - few
CASSLSRTAGNTIYF TGTGCCAGCAGCTTAAGTCGGACAGCTGGAAACACCATATATTTT TRBJ1-3 TRBV7-1 - -
CASSKERGAADEQYF TGTGCCAGCAGTAAAGAAAGGGGGGCCGCCGACGAGCAGTACTTC TRBJ2-7 TRBV6-8 - medium-sized
CASSPSSGVFREQFF TGTGCCAGCAGTCCCTCTAGCGGGGTCTTTCGGGAGCAGTTCTTC TRBJ2-1 TRBV14 TRBD2 -
CAWSGGATGVNTEAFF TGTGCCTGGAGTGGAGGAGCAACGGGTGTGAACACTGAAGCTTTCTTT TRBJ1-1 TRBV30 - large
CAGRSGGTRNTEAFF TGTGCCGGTCGATCGGGGGGGACTCGGAACACTGAAGCTTTCTTT TRBJ1-1 TRBV6-8 - few
CASSLEGSVLYGYTF TGTGCCAGCAGCTTGGAGGGGAGCGTACTATATGGCTACACCTTC TRBJ1-2 TRBV11-3 - -
CAWSVTGGKTEAFF TGTGCCTGGAGTGTCACAGGGGGCAAAACTGAAGCTTTCTTT TRBJ1-1 TRBV30 TRBD1 few
CAWSRGTGNTIYF TGTGCCTGGAGTCGGGGAACTGGAAACACCATATATTTT TRBJ1-3 TRBV30 - -
CASSTRRWPGAVDYGYTF TGCGCCAGCAGCACCCGGAGATGGCCGGGGGCGGTTGACTATGGCTACACCTTC TRBJ1-2 TRBV5-1 - once
CASSPLPVGANVLTF TGTGCCAGCAGCCCGCTCCCGGTGGGGGCCAACGTCCTGACTTTC TRBJ2-6 TRBV9 - few
CASSYGDTQYF TGTGCCAGCAGTTACGGAGATACGCAGTATTTT TRBJ2-3 TRBV6-9 - few
CASSFQGAANEKLFF TGTGCCAGCAGTTTCCAGGGGGCGGCTAATGAAAAACTGTTTTTT TRBJ1-4 TRBV28 TRBD1 few
CASSFSGDGYTF TGTGCCAGCAGTTTTTCGGGAGACGGCTACACCTTC TRBJ1-2 TRBV2 - -
CASSVETGGRNTIYF TGTGCCAGCAGCGTAGAAACTGGGGGGAGAAACACCATATATTTT TRBJ1-3 TRBV9 - few
CASSLKEGIYNEQFF TGTGCCAGCAGTTTGAAAGAGGGGATTTACAATGAGCAGTTCTTC TRBJ2-1 TRBV6-7 - few
CASSAGKETQYF TGTGCCAGCAGTGCTGGGAAAGAGACCCAGTACTTC TRBJ2-5 TRBV28 - -
CASSLDGMNTEAFF TGCGCCAGCAGCTTGGACGGGATGAACACTGAAGCTTTCTTT TRBJ1-1 TRBV5-1 - -
CATSRDGLAVNTGELFF TGTGCCACCAGCAGAGACGGGCTAGCTGTGAACACCGGGGAGCTGTTTTTT TRBJ2-2 TRBV15 - few
CASSGANNYGYTF TGTGCCAGCAGTGGGGCCAATAACTATGGCTACACCTTC TRBJ1-2 TRBV9 - few
CASSPSGGANEAFF TGTGCCAGCAGTCCGTCAGGGGGCGCAAATGAAGCTTTCTTT TRBJ1-1 TRBV28 TRBD1 -
CASSLNGGPYNEQFF TGCGCCAGCAGCTTGAACGGGGGACCCTACAATGAGCAGTTCTTC TRBJ2-1 TRBV5-1 - once